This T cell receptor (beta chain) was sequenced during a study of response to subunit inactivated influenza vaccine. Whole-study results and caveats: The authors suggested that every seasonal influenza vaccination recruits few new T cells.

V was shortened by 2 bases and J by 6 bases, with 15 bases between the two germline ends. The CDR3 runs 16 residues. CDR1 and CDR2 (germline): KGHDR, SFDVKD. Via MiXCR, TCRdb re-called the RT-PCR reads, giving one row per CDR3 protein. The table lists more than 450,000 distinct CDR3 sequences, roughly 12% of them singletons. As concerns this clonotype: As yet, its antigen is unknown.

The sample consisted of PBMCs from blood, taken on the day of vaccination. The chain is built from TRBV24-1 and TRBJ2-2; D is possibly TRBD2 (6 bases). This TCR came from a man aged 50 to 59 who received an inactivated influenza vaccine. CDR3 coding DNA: TGTGCCACCAGTGATTCCCGAGCGGGTGACGCCGGGGAGCTGTTTTTT. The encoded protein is CATSDSRAGDAGELFF.